The 21 T cell receptor beta chains presented below share a single source sample, sequenced in a study of somatic mutations in cytotoxic T cells in rheumatoid arthritis. This table comes from immunoSEQ multiplex PCR, and its TCRdb copy is limited to in-frame clones, with some not included. The sample lists about 30,000 clones, around four fifths occurring once. The sample taken for sequencing was CD8+ T cells sorted from blood. These receptors all come from an adult with rheumatoid arthritis.

The V and J genes are TRBV7-8 and TRBJ1-1; D remains ambiguous. Germline values: CDR1 SGHVS, CDR2 FQNEAQ. Trimming cost V 5 bases and J 4 bases, with 14 bases left between them. This CDR3 comprises 14 residues. The CDR3 nucleotides read TGTGCCAGCAGCACACATTGGTTTAGCACTGAAGCTTTCTTT. It codes for CASSTHWFSTEAFF. The full variable domain, completed using reference TRBV7-8 and TRBJ1-1, is GAGVSQSPRYKVAKRGQDVALRCDPISGHVSLFWYQQALGQGPEFLTYFQNEAQLDKSGLPSDRFFAERPEGSVSTLKIQRTQQEDSAVYLCASSTHWFSTEAFFGQGTRLTVV.

The V and J genes are TRBV6-1 and TRBJ2-2, with a possible D match to TRBD2 (5 bases). Germline loops: CDR1 MNHNS, CDR2 SASEGT. Trimming removed 5 bases from V and 5 bases from J, with 15 bases in between. The CDR3 covers 15 residues. CDR3 DNA: TGTGCCAGCAGTCCCCGGAGCGGAATGACCGGGGAGCTGTTTTTT. Translation gives CASSPRSGMTGELFF.

The rearrangement joins TRBV13 to TRBJ2-7; D gene uncertain. V was clipped by 0 bases and J by 2 bases, with 8 bases between them. This CDR3 is 14 amino acids long. The V gene's germline CDR1 is PRHDT and CDR2 FYEKMQ (reference sequence). DNA for the CDR3: TGTGCCAGCAGCTTAGGGGCCTCGACCTACGAGCAGTACTTC. Protein: CASSLGASTYEQYF.

This chain joins TRBV27 and TRBJ1-1; 8 positions match TRBD1. V lost 5 bases, J lost 1 base, and 27 bases stayed unmatched. The CDR3 consists of 22 residues. CDR1 is MNHEY and CDR2 is SMNVEV in the germline V gene (reference sequence). Here the CDR3 reads CASSPYSSLYLRTGLSNTEAFF. Written as DNA, the CDR3 is TGTGCCAGCAGTCCATACTCCTCGTTATACCTTCGGACAGGGTTGTCGAACACTGAAGCTTTCTTT.

This clone is a singleton in its sample. The J gene is TRBJ1-5, the V gene TRBV15; D perhaps matches TRBD1 (5 bases). This CDR3 has 16 amino acids. Per germline, CDR1 LNHNV and CDR2 YYDKDF (reference sequence). V was cut by 1 base and J by 2 bases, with 12 bases left in between. In DNA, the CDR3 is TGTGCCACCAGCAGAGGGGACCAACTGGGCAATCAGCCCCAGCATTTT. This sequence encodes CATSRGDQLGNQPQHF.

The V and J genes are TRBV19 and TRBJ2-1; TRBD2 might be the D (5 bases). Per the germline V gene, CDR1 is LNHDA and CDR2 is SQIVND (reference sequence). The CDR3 runs to 14 residues. V was clipped by 1 base and J by 9 bases, with 13 bases between them. The chain's CDR3 is CASSIGSGWVEQFF. The CDR3 DNA sequence: TGTGCCAGTAGTATAGGGTCGGGATGGGTTGAGCAGTTCTTC.

The gene calls are TRBV29-1 and TRBJ1-1; D is uncertain. The V gene lost 4 bases and the J gene lost 4 bases, with 4 bases spanning the gap. This CDR3 region has 10 residues. Germline V gene data show CDR1 as SQVTM and CDR2 as ANQGSEA. The CDR3 loop reads CSVVGTEAFF. The CDR3 nucleotides read TGCAGCGTTGTTGGCACTGAAGCTTTCTTT.

This chain connects TRBV9 to TRBJ1-5; D is perhaps TRBD1 (6 bases). Trimming left V 0 bases short and J 4 bases short, with 8 bases between. The germline V gene has CDR1 SGDLS and CDR2 YYNGEE. The CDR3 is 14 residues long. The CDR3 region has the DNA TGTGCCAGCAGCGTAGCGGGGACAAATCAGCCCCAGCATTTT. Encoded protein: CASSVAGTNQPQHF.

This clone was counted a single time. The chain couples TRBV30 to TRBJ2-1; no clear D. Per the germline V gene, CDR1 is GTSNPN and CDR2 is SVGIG (reference sequence). The V gene lost 3 bases and the J gene lost 6 bases, with 6 bases spanning the gap. This CDR3 contains 11 residues. The CDR3 DNA follows: TGTGCCTGGAGGAAAGGCAATGAGCAGTTCTTC. Protein product: CAWRKGNEQFF.

The rearrangement joins TRBV2 to TRBJ1-1; D ambiguous. The CDR3 contains 13 residues. V shed 6 bases and J shed 0 bases, with 8 bases lying between them. Germline lookup yields CDR1 SNHLY and CDR2 FYNNEI. CDR3: CASSSTLNTEAFF. In nucleotides, the CDR3 is TGTGCCAGCAGCTCAACCTTGAACACTGAAGCTTTCTTT.

The V gene is TRBV5-6, the J gene TRBJ2-6; D remains ambiguous. V was cut by 2 bases and J by 3 bases, with 6 bases left in between. CDR1 is SGHDT and CDR2 is YYEEEE in the germline V gene. There are 14 residues in the CDR3. The CDR3 nucleotides read TGTGCCAGCAGCTTCCGGAGTGGGGCCAACGTCCTGACTTTC. This encodes CASSFRSGANVLTF.

The J gene is TRBJ1-1, the V gene TRBV29-1, with D perhaps matching TRBD1 (5 bases). Trimming removed 5 bases at V and 7 bases at J, with 23 bases between. This CDR3 contains 15 residues. CDR1 is SQVTM and CDR2 is ANQGSEA in the germline V gene. This chain's CDR3 is CSVSGGVLPEDEAFF. DNA of the CDR3: TGCAGCGTTTCGGGGGGGGTTCTGCCGGAGGATGAAGCTTTCTTT. Supplemented by reference TRBV29-1 and TRBJ1-1, the full variable domain reads SAVISQKPSRDICQRGTSLTIQCQVDSQVTMMFWYRQQPGQSLTLIATANQGSEATYESGFVIDKFPISRPNLTFSTLTVSNMSPEDSSIYLCSVSGGVLPEDEAFFGQGTRLTVV.

This chain links TRBV5-1 with TRBJ1-1, with TRBD1 as a possible D gene (5 bases). The CDR3 is 16 residues long. Trimming shortened V by 0 bases and J by 4 bases, and 16 bases separated the two germline ends. CDR1 and CDR2 (germline): SGHRS, YFSETQ. The CDR3 DNA reads TGCGCCAGCAGCTTGGGTGTTGGGATAAGGGGCACTGAAGCTTTCTTT. Protein: CASSLGVGIRGTEAFF.

V is TRBV4-2 and J is TRBJ2-1; D gene ambiguous. Germline CDR1 and CDR2: LGHNA and YNFKEQ. V lost 1 base to trimming and J lost 1 base, with 11 bases between them. This CDR3 has 16 amino acids. The DNA of the CDR3 is TGTGCCAGCAGCCAAGGTAGGGCCCGTTCCTACAATGAGCAGTTCTTC. Its translation: CASSQGRARSYNEQFF.

V gene TRBV14 combines with J gene TRBJ1-3, with D unclear. Trimming stripped 3 bases from V and 9 bases from J, with 15 bases between. Per the germline V gene, CDR1 is SGHDN and CDR2 is FVKESK. CDR3 length: 14 amino acids. CDR3: CASSHQPVESTIYF. CDR3 DNA sequence: TGTGCCAGCAGCCATCAACCGGTGGAGAGCACCATATATTTT. The entire variable domain, with the rest obtained from reference TRBV14 and TRBJ1-3, is as follows: EAGVTQFPSHSVIEKGQTVTLRCDPISGHDNLYWYRRVMGKEIKFLLHFVKESKQDESGMPNNRFLAERTGGTYSTLKVQPAELEDSGVYFCASSHQPVESTIYFGEGSWLTVV.

The V gene is TRBV6-5, the J gene TRBJ2-7; 7 nucleotides agree with TRBD1. There are 14 residues in the CDR3. Trimming at V came to 2 bases and at J to 6 bases, leaving 7 bases not matched to a gene. The germline V gene has CDR1 MNHEY and CDR2 SVGAGI. In DNA, the CDR3 is TGTGCCAGCAGTTACGACGGGACAGCGAGCGAGCAGTACTTC. This sequence encodes CASSYDGTASEQYF.

The chain combines TRBV14 with TRBJ2-1; 10 bases are a match to TRBD2. Germline V gene data show CDR1 as SGHDN and CDR2 as FVKESK. Losses at the gene ends were 3 bases for V and 10 bases for J; bases not matched to a gene: 6. The CDR3 consists of 14 residues. The CDR3 sequence: CASSQSSGRREQFF. The CDR3 DNA reads TGTGCCAGCAGCCAGTCTAGCGGGAGAAGGGAGCAGTTCTTC.

The chain employs TRBV28 and TRBJ1-2, with unresolved D. The germline V gene encodes CDR1 MDHEN and CDR2 SYDVKM. The CDR3 has 14 residues. With 5 bases removed from V and 4 bases from J, the gap between germline ends came to 14 bases. The CDR3, as DNA: TGTGCCAGCAGTCCACCTGGAGAGATCTATGGCTACACCTTC. It yields the protein CASSPPGEIYGYTF.

The rearrangement links TRBV5-1 to TRBJ1-2; D is unclear. V was cut by 3 bases and J by 2 bases, with 11 bases left in between. The CDR3 has 14 residues. Germline V CDR1 and CDR2: SGHRS, YFSETQ. CDR3 DNA: TGCGCCAGCAGCTCAACAGATCTAAACTATGGCTACACCTTC. Protein sequence: CASSSTDLNYGYTF.

The chain combines TRBV9 with TRBJ2-7; D ambiguous. This CDR3 spans 13 amino acids. Germline-derived CDR1 and CDR2 are SGDLS and YYNGEE. V lost 3 bases and J lost 6, with 13 bases in between. The CDR3 loop is CASSAGSSFEQYF. The CDR3 coding sequence is TGTGCCAGCAGCGCCGGGTCGAGTTTCGAGCAGTACTTC.

This clone was seen a handful of times. J is TRBJ1-2 and V is TRBV19; 7 nucleotides match TRBD1. The CDR3 is 15 residues long. CDR1 and CDR2 (germline): LNHDA, SQIVND (reference sequence). Trimming took 7 bases from V and 2 from J; bases not matched to a gene: 10. The DNA of the CDR3 is TGTGCCAGTATCCCGGACAGGTCCCTCAACTATGGCTACACCTTC. It specifies CASIPDRSLNYGYTF.